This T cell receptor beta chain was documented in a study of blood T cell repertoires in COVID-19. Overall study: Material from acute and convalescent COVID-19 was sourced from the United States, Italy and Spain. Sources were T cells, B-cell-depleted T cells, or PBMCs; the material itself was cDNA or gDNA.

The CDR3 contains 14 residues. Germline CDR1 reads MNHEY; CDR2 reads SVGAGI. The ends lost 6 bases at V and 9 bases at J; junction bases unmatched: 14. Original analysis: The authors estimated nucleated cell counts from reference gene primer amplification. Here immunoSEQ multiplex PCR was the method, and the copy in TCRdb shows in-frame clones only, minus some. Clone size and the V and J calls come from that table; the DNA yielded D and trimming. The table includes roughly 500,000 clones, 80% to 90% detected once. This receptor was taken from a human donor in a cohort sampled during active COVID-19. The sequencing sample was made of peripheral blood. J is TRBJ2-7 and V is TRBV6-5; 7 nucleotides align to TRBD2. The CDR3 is CASSPLGLPLGQYF. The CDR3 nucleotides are TGTGCCAGCAGCCCCTTGGGACTACCGCTGGGGCAGTACTTC.